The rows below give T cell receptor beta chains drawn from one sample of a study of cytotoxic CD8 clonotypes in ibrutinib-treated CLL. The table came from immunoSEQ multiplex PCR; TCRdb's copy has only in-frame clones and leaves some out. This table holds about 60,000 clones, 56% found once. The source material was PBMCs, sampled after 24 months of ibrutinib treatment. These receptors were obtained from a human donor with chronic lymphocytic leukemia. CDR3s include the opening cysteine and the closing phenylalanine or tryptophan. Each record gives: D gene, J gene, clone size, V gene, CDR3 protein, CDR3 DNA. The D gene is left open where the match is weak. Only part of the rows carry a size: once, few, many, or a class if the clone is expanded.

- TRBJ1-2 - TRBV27 CASSSGKHYGYTF TGTGCCAGCAGTTCGGGAAAACACTATGGCTACACCTTC
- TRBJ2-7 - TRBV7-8 CASSLPGTEQYF TGTGCCAGCAGCTTACCGGGGACCGAGCAGTACTTC
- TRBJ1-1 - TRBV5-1 CASSLAAGGNTEAFF TGCGCCAGCAGCTTGGCGGCGGGAGGGAACACTGAAGCTTTCTTT
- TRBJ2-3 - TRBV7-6 CASSPRGPDTQYF TGTGCCAGCAGCCCTCGGGGCCCAGATACGCAGTATTTT
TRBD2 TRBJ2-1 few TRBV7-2 CASSYAGLAGLDEQFF TGTGCCAGCAGCTACGCAGGACTAGCGGGATTGGATGAGCAGTTCTTC
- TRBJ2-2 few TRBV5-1 CASSLSAGELFF TGCGCCAGCAGCTTGAGCGCCGGGGAGCTGTTTTTT
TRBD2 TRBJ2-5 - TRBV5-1 CASSLGRLAGGPETQYF TGCGCCAGCAGCTTGGGTCGGCTAGCGGGAGGGCCGGAGACCCAGTACTTC
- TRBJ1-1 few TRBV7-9 CASSAPGAQGTEAFF TGTGCCAGCAGCGCTCCGGGAGCCCAGGGTACTGAAGCTTTCTTT
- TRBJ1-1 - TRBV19 CASSAERNTEAFF TGTGCCAGTAGTGCGGAGAGGAACACTGAAGCTTTCTTT
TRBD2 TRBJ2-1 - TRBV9 CASSFGLAGNEQFF TGTGCCAGCAGCTTCGGACTAGCTGGTAATGAGCAGTTCTTC
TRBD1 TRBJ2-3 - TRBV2 CASTTRDRGTDTQYF TGTGCCAGCACAACGAGGGACAGGGGCACAGATACGCAGTATTTT
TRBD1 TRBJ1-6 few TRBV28 CASSYRTGAGDSPLHF TGTGCCAGCAGCTATCGTACAGGGGCTGGAGATTCACCCCTCCACTTT
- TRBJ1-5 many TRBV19 CASSNMANQPQHF TGTGCCAGTAGTAATATGGCCAATCAGCCCCAGCATTTT
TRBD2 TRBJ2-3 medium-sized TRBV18 CASSPTSGGSTDTQYF TGTGCCAGCTCACCGACTAGCGGGGGTAGCACAGATACGCAGTATTTT
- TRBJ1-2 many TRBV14 CASSYRVGGYTF TGTGCCAGCAGCTACAGGGTTGGTGGCTACACCTTC
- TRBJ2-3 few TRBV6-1 CASRRLTDTQYF TGTGCCAGCAGACGTTTAACAGATACGCAGTATTTT
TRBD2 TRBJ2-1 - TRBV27 CASRTGTRNNEQFF TGTGCCAGCAGAACCGGGACTAGAAACAATGAGCAGTTCTTC
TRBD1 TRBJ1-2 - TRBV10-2 CASSEDRDNYGYTF TGCGCCAGCAGTGAGGACAGGGATAACTATGGCTACACCTTC
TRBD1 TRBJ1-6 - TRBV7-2 CASIGQGNSPLHF TGTGCCAGCATCGGACAGGGGAATTCACCCCTCCACTTT
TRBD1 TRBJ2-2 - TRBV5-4 CASSLEQGALNTGELFF TGTGCCAGCAGCTTGGAGCAGGGGGCTTTGAACACCGGGGAGCTGTTTTTT
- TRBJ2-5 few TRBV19 CASSIIGGETQYF TGTGCCAGTAGTATTATAGGGGGAGAGACCCAGTACTTC
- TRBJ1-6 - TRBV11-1 CASSQGRPGDSPLHF TGTGCCAGCAGCCAGGGACGGCCGGGGGATTCACCCCTCCACTTT
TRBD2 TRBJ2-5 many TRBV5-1 CASSEGLAEETQYF TGCGCCAGCAGCGAGGGACTAGCTGAAGAGACCCAGTACTTC
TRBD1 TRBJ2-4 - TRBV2 CASRGQGVSGRLAKNIQYF TGTGCCAGCAGAGGACAGGGTGTTTCGGGGAGACTAGCCAAAAACATTCAGTACTTC
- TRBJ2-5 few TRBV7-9 CASSFGETQYF TGTGCCAGCAGCTTTGGCGAGACCCAGTACTTC
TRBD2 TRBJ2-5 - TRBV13 CASSFRTSLQETQYF TGTGCCAGCAGCTTCCGGACTAGCCTCCAAGAGACCCAGTACTTC
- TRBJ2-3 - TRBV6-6 CASTWGSTDTQYF TGTGCCAGCACTTGGGGGAGCACAGATACGCAGTATTTT
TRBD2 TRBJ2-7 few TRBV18 CASSPLAGGFEQYF TGTGCCAGCTCACCTCTAGCGGGAGGGTTCGAGCAGTACTTC
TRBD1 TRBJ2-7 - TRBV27 CASSRTGGEQYF TGTGCCAGCAGCAGGACAGGGGGCGAGCAGTACTTC
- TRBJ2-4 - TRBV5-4 CASSEPLAKNIQYF TGTGCCAGCAGCGAACCGCTAGCCAAAAACATTCAGTACTTC
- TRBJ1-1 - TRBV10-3 CAIRKDRSLMNTEAFF TGTGCCATCAGGAAAGACAGGTCCCTCATGAACACTGAAGCTTTCTTT
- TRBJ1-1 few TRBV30 CAWSEGGWTEAFF TGTGCCTGGAGTGAGGGAGGATGGACTGAAGCTTTCTTT
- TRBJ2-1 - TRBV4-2 CASSQDRASNEQFF TGTGCCAGCAGCCAAGATCGGGCTAGCAATGAGCAGTTCTTC
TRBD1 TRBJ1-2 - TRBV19 CASMGPGGGYGYTF TGTGCCAGTATGGGGCCAGGGGGCGGCTATGGCTACACCTTC
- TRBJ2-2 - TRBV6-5 CASSWRDSGGELFF TGTGCCAGCAGTTGGCGGGATTCGGGCGGGGAGCTGTTTTTT
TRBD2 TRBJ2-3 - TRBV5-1 CASSLVAGDTDTQYF TGCGCCAGCAGCTTGGTAGCGGGAGACACAGATACGCAGTATTTT
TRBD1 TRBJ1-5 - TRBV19 CASTAGQYNQPQHF TGTGCCAGTACCGCGGGACAGTACAATCAGCCCCAGCATTTT
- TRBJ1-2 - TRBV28 CASRPAGLGGYTF TGTGCCAGCAGACCTGCCGGGCTCGGGGGCTACACCTTC
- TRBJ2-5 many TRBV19 CASSTGGQLYQETQYF TGTGCCAGTAGTACCGGGGGACAATTATACCAAGAGACCCAGTACTTC
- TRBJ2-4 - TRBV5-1 CASSGTSQNIQYF TGCGCCAGCAGCGGCACCAGCCAAAACATTCAGTACTTC
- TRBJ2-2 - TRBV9 CASSVFPHTGELFF TGTGCCAGCAGCGTATTCCCGCACACCGGGGAGCTGTTTTTT
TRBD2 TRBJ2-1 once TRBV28 CASSEISGRALYNEQFF TGTGCCAGCAGTGAAATAAGCGGGAGGGCCCTCTACAATGAGCAGTTCTTC
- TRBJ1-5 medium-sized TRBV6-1 CASSEQRGLNQPQHF TGTGCCAGCAGTGAACAGCGGGGGCTCAATCAGCCCCAGCATTTT
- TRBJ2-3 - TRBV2 CASSWWAQGLADTQYF TGTGCCAGCAGTTGGTGGGCGCAGGGGTTGGCAGATACGCAGTATTTT
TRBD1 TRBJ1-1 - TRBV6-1 CASSGTGGAEAFF TGTGCCAGCAGTGGGACAGGGGGCGCGGAAGCTTTCTTT
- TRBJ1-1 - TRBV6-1 CASSVTEYTEAFF TGTGCCAGCAGTGTAACCGAATACACTGAAGCTTTCTTT
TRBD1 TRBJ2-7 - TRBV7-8 CASSPKDRPYEQYF TGTGCCAGCAGCCCGAAGGACAGGCCCTACGAGCAGTACTTC
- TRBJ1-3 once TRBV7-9 CASSLVQGPSGNTIYF TGTGCCAGCAGCTTAGTGCAGGGGCCCTCTGGAAACACCATATATTTT